Shown below are 5 T cell receptor beta chains from a single sample sequenced in a study of T cell responses to AZD1222 COVID-19 vaccine. Method: immunoSEQ multiplex PCR; TCRdb's copy keeps in-frame clones and lacks some. The data hold about 150,000 clones, with more than 85% observed a single time. The input for sequencing was peripheral blood, taken 28 days after the second AZD1222 dose. The receptor source for this set is an adult who received the AZD1222 COVID-19 vaccine.

The chain recombines TRBV19 with TRBJ2-1; 8 bases are shared with TRBD2. The length of the CDR3 is 16 residues. Germline V gene data show CDR1 as LNHDA and CDR2 as SQIVND (reference sequence). With V trimmed by 7 bases and J by 0 bases, 8 bases remained unmatched. CDR3 protein: CASTELAGRSYNEQFF. CDR3 in DNA: TGTGCCAGTACAGAATTAGCGGGACGCTCCTACAATGAGCAGTTCTTC.

This clone was picked up a small number of times. The chain links TRBV5-1 to TRBJ1-2; D uncertain. Germline loops: CDR1 SGHRS, CDR2 YFSETQ. CDR3 length: 11 amino acids. The V end lost 7 bases, the J end lost 6 bases, and 10 bases lay between the germline ends. The CDR3 DNA reads TGCGCCAGCTATGGGTTCCATGGCTACACCTTC. Protein sequence: CASYGFHGYTF. The variable domain in full, with the rest retrieved from reference TRBV5-1 and TRBJ1-2, is KAGVTQTPRYLIKTRGQQVTLSCSPISGHRSVSWYQQTPGQGLQFLFEYFSETQRNKGNFPGRFSGRQFSNSRSEMNVSTLELGDSALYLCASYGFHGYTFGSGTRLTVV.

The rearrangement links TRBV7-2 to TRBJ1-1; maybe TRBD1 (5 bases). Between the trimmed V and J ends, which lost 1 base and 5 bases, there was a span of 20 bases. This CDR3 spans 17 amino acids. The germline V gene has CDR1 SGHTA and CDR2 FQGNSA. For the CDR3, the DNA is TGTGCCAGCAGCTTAGAGGCGGGGCCCTTTTCAAGGACTGAAGCTTTCTTT. It is translated as CASSLEAGPFSRTEAFF.

The chain couples TRBV19 to TRBJ2-7, with D perhaps assigned TRBD1 or TRBD2 (5 bases each). Germline-derived CDR1 and CDR2 are LNHDA and SQIVND (reference sequence). This CDR3 has 13 residues. V shed 6 bases and J shed 2 bases, with 11 bases lying between them. The CDR3 sequence: CASRRDGAYEQYF. CDR3 coding DNA: TGTGCCAGTAGAAGGGACGGGGCCTACGAGCAGTACTTC.

The chain uses TRBV6-5 and TRBJ1-6; D is ambiguous. Germline assignment: CDR1 MNHEY and CDR2 SVGAGI. The CDR3 length is 14 residues. V was trimmed by 2 bases and J by 0 bases, leaving 2 bases between them. Here the CDR3 DNA reads TGTGCCAGCAGTTACAGCTCCTATAATTCACCCCTCCACTTT. This translates into CASSYSSYNSPLHF.